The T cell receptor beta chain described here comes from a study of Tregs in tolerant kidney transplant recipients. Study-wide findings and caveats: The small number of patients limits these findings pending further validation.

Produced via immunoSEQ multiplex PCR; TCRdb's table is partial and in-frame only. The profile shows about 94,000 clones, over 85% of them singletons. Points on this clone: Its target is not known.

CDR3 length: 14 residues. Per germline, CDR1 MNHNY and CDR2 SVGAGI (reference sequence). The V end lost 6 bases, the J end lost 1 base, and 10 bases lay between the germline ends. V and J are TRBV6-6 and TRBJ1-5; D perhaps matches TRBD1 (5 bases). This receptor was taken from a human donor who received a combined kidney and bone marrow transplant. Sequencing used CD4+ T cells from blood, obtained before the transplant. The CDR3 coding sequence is TGTGCCAGCAGGGTGGGGGGGAGCAATCAGCCCCAGCATTTT. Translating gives CASRVGGSNQPQHF.